A single sample gave rise to the 9 T cell receptor beta chains below, sequenced in a study of cytomegalovirus exposure and HLA in healthy donors. Amplification used 60 Vbeta primers and 13 Jbeta primers. Clones were read by immunoSEQ multiplex PCR, and TCRdb kept only the in-frame ones, dropping some. In the table there are roughly 130,000 clones, about 80% of which are singletons. The sample comprised PBMCs. The receptors here all came from a man aged 40-50 years in good health and CMV-seronegative.

The V call is TRBV28, the J call TRBJ1-2; D ambiguous. This CDR3 spans 13 amino acids. The germline V gene has CDR1 MDHEN and CDR2 SYDVKM. V was clipped by 2 bases and J by 3 bases, with 7 bases between them. The CDR3 spells CASSLLIYYGYTF. The DNA of the CDR3 is TGTGCCAGCAGTTTACTAATTTACTATGGCTACACCTTC.

The gene calls are TRBV5-1 and TRBJ2-5, with 15 bases fitting TRBD2. The germline CDR1 and CDR2 sequences are SGHRS and YFSETQ. The CDR3 extends over 18 amino acids. The V gene end was trimmed by 0 bases and the J gene end by 2 bases; junction bases not matched to a gene: 5. This chain's CDR3 is CASSLAPGLAGGQETQYF. The CDR3 nucleotides read TGCGCCAGCAGCTTGGCCCCGGGACTAGCGGGAGGACAAGAGACCCAGTACTTC.

This chain joins TRBV5-4 and TRBJ2-7; 10 bases fit TRBD1. The CDR3 loop spans 15 amino acids. Germline V gives CDR1 SGHNT, CDR2 YYREEE (reference sequence). Trimming took 3 bases from V and 6 from J; bases not matched to a gene: 9. CDR3 sequence: CASSSLAGQGFEQYF. As DNA, the CDR3 is TGTGCCAGCAGCTCCTTGGCGGGACAGGGGTTCGAGCAGTACTTC.

The chain couples TRBV6-1 to TRBJ1-3; D perhaps matches TRBD1 (5 bases). The CDR3 covers 13 residues. Germline CDR1 is MNHNS and CDR2 is SASEGT. V lost 6 bases to trimming and J lost 2 bases, with 8 bases between them. CDR3 in DNA: TGTGCCAGCAGGCAGGGCACTGGAAACACCATATATTTT. Translated: CASRQGTGNTIYF.

The rearrangement joins TRBV19 to TRBJ2-6; 8 nucleotides align to TRBD2. Germline V gene data show CDR1 as LNHDA and CDR2 as SQIVND (reference sequence). The CDR3 totals 17 residues. V lost 7 bases to trimming and J lost 0 bases; unmatched junction nucleotides: 8. The CDR3 sequence: CASNPGGYYSGANVLTF. The CDR3 nucleotides are TGTGCCAGTAACCCGGGGGGGTACTACTCTGGGGCCAACGTCCTGACTTTC.

The chain is built from TRBV28 and TRBJ2-5; 11 bases match TRBD1. This CDR3 is 16 amino acids long. Germline V gene data show CDR1 as MDHEN and CDR2 as SYDVKM. V shed 6 bases, J shed 4 bases, and the junction held 10 bases outside the gene matches. The chain's CDR3 is CASSKRTGGFGETQYF. The CDR3 nucleotides read TGTGCCAGCAGCAAAAGGACAGGGGGCTTTGGAGAGACCCAGTACTTC.

The V call is TRBV9, the J call TRBJ2-1, with TRBD2 identical over 7 bases. Germline V gives CDR1 SGDLS, CDR2 YYNGEE. The CDR3 extends over 15 amino acids. Trimming at V came to 0 bases and at J to 2 bases, leaving 2 bases not matched to a gene. CDR3 sequence reads: CASSVDSGAYNEQFF. The CDR3 region has the DNA TGTGCCAGCAGCGTAGACAGCGGGGCCTACAATGAGCAGTTCTTC.

The chain's CDR3 is CASSLAGGDGQPQHF. CDR3 in DNA: TGCGCCAGCAGCTTGGCTGGCGGGGATGGTCAGCCCCAGCATTTT. This chain joins TRBV5-1 and TRBJ1-5; D gene uncertain. With 0 bases removed from V and 6 bases from J, the gap between germline ends came to 13 bases. The CDR3 length is 15 residues. From germline, CDR1 is SGHRS and CDR2 YFSETQ.

The V and J genes are TRBV10-3 and TRBJ1-2; D not certain. This CDR3 is 11 amino acids long. Trimming cost V 10 bases and J 8 bases, with 14 bases left between them. Germline CDR1 is ENHRY and CDR2 is SYGVKD. DNA for the CDR3: TGTGCCACCCAGGCCAGGCGCGGCTACACCTTC. It encodes CATQARRGYTF.